This T cell receptor beta chain was found in a study of T cell responses to AZD1222 COVID-19 vaccine. Whole-study results and caveats: Repertoires were obtained solely post-peak T cell response. Reportedly, nearly half the spike-specific TCRs target unmutated variant regions. Among the donors, most were white British and more were female, and clonal diversity was possibly underestimated.

Germline values: CDR1 SGHTA, CDR2 FQGNSA. This CDR3 has 14 amino acids. V was cut by 4 bases and J by 5 bases, with 11 bases left in between. About this clone: What it binds is not known.

Only in-frame clones appear in the TCRdb table, and some are missing; sequencing was by immunoSEQ multiplex PCR. The sample holds roughly 130,000 clones; over 75% are singletons and the top ten take over 2.5%. Sequenced material: peripheral blood, taken on day 0 of AZD1222 vaccination. This receptor was identified in an adult in good health. The chain is built from TRBV7-2 and TRBJ1-4; tentative D call: TRBD1 (5 bases). DNA for the CDR3: TGTGCCAGCAGCTCCGGGGGGGTAAATGAAAAACTGTTTTTT. This sequence encodes CASSSGGVNEKLFF.